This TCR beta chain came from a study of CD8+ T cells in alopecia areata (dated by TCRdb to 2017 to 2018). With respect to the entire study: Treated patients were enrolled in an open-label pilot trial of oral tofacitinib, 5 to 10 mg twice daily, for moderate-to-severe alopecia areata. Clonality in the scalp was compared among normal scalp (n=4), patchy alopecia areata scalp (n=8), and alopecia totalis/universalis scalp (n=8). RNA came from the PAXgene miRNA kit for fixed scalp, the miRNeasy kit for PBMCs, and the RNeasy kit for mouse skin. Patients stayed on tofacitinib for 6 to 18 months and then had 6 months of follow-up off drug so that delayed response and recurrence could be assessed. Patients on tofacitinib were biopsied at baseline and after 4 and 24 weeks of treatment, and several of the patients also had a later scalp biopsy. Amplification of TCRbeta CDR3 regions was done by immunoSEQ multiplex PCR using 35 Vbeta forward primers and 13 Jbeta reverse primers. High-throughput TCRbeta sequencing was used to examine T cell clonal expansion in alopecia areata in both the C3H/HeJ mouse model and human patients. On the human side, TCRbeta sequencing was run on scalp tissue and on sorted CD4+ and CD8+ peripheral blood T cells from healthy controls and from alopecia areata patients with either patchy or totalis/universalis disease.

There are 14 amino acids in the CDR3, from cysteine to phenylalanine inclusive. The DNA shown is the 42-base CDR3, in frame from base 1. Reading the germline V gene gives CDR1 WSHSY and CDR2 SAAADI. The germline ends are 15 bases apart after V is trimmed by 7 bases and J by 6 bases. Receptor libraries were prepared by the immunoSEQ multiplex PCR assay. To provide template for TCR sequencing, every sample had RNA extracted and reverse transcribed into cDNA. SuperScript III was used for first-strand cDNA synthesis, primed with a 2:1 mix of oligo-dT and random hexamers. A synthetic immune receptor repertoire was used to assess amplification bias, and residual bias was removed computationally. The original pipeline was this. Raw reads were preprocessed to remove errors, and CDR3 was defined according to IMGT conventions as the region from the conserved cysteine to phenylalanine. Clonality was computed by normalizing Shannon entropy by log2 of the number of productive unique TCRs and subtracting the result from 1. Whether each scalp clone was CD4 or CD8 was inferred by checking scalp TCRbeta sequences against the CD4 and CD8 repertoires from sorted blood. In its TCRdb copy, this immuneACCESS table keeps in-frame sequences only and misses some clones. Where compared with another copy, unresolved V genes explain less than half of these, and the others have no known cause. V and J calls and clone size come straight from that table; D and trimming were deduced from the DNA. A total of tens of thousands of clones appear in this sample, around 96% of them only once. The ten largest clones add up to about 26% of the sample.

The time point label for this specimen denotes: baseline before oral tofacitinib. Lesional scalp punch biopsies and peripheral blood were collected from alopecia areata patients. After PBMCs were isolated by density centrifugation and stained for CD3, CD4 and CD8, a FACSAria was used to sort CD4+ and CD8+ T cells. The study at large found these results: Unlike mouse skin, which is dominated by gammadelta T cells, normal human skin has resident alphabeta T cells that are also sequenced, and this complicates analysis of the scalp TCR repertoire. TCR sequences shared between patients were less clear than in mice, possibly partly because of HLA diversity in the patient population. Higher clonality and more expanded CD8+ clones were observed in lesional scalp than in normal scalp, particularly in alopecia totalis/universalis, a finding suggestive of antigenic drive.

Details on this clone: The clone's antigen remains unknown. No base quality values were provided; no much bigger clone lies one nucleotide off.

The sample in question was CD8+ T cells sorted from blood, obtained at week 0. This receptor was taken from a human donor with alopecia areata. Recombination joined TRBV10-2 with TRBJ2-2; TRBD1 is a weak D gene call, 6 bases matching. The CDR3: CASNPGVVSGELFF. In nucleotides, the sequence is TGCGCCAGCAATCCAGGGGTCGTATCCGGGGAGCTGTTTTTT.